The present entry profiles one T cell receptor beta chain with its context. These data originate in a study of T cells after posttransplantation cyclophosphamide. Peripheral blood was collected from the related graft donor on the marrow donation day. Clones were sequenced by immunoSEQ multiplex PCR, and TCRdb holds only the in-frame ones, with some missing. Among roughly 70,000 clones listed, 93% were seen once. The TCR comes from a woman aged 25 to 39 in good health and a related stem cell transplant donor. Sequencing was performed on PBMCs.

CDR3 sequence reads: CASSLAGADTDTQYF. In DNA, the CDR3 is TGTGCCAGCAGCTTAGCGGGGGCGGACACAGATACGCAGTATTTT. The chain employs TRBV7-3 and TRBJ2-3, with D perhaps matching TRBD2 (7 bases). The germline V and J ends were trimmed by 2 bases and 2 bases, with 11 bases remaining between them. Germline CDR1 is SGHTA and CDR2 is FQGTGA. This CDR3 region has 15 residues.